Shown below are 7 T cell receptor beta chains from a single sample sequenced in a study of T-cell reconstitution after alpha-beta-depleted transplantation in children. The TCRbeta library was prepared with unique molecular identifiers. Via MiXCR, TCRdb re-called the PCR reads, giving one row per CDR3 protein. The table has a few hundred thousand distinct CDR3 sequences, approximately 9.9% seen once. This specimen was PBMCs from the stem cell graft donor, taken from the stem cell graft. Receptor source: a human donor who donated a stem cell graft to a child with SCID.

This clonotype was counted many times. The chain employs TRBV6-5 and TRBJ2-3; D remains unclear. Germline CDR1 MNHEY, CDR2 SVGAGI. The CDR3 runs to 13 residues. The ends were cut back, 8 bases at V and 1 base at J, with 10 bases in the middle. The CDR3 region has the DNA TGTGCCAGCCAAGGTGGTGGCACAGATACGCAGTATTTT. Translating it yields CASQGGGTDTQYF.

This clonotype appeared many times. The V call is TRBV5-1, the J call TRBJ2-3; D unresolved. V gave up 7 bases and J gave up 0 bases, with 9 bases separating them. The V gene's germline CDR1 is SGHRS and CDR2 YFSETQ. The CDR3 has 13 residues. The CDR3 DNA sequence: TGCGCCAGCCAGCGCACCAGCACAGATACGCAGTATTTT. It translates to CASQRTSTDTQYF.

Many counts were recorded for this clonotype. The chain joins TRBV28 to TRBJ2-7; D is ambiguous. The V end lost 8 bases, the J end lost 3 bases, and 14 bases lay between the germline ends. From germline, CDR1 is MDHEN and CDR2 SYDVKM. This CDR3 contains 13 residues. CDR3 sequence (DNA): TGTGCCAGCCGCATGTTGGCCCACTACGAGCAGTACTTC. Encoded protein: CASRMLAHYEQYF.

This clonotype was recorded at least ten times. V and J are TRBV5-1 and TRBJ2-1; D not resolved. This CDR3 is built from 15 residues. Between the trimmed V and J ends, which lost 0 bases and 7 bases, there was a span of 14 bases. The germline V gene encodes CDR1 SGHRS and CDR2 YFSETQ. The CDR3 sequence: CASSLAVWGRNEQFF. CDR3 in DNA: TGCGCCAGCAGCTTGGCCGTCTGGGGTCGGAATGAGCAGTTCTTC.

This clonotype was seen ten or more times. CDR3 sequence reads: CASSFGGSADTQYF. In DNA form, the CDR3 reads TGTGCCAGCAGCTTTGGGGGCTCGGCGGATACGCAGTATTTT. The rearrangement joins TRBV11-2 to TRBJ2-3, with D maybe TRBD1 (6 bases). From germline, CDR1 is SGHAT and CDR2 FQNNGV. CDR3 length: 14 residues. Between the trimmed V and J ends, which lost 3 bases and 6 bases, there was a span of 13 bases.

This clonotype was detected ten times or more. The V gene is TRBV5-1, the J gene TRBJ2-1; D unresolved. Germline V gene lookup returns CDR1 SGHRS and CDR2 YFSETQ. The CDR3 is 11 amino acids. V was shortened by 1 base and J by 10 bases, with 6 bases between the two germline ends. The CDR3 DNA reads as TGCGCCAGCAGCTTGAGCAGAGAGCAGTTCTTC. Its protein product is CASSLSREQFF.

This clonotype was detected many times. The chain carries TRBV10-3 and TRBJ2-1, with D perhaps assigned TRBD1 or TRBD2 (6 bases each). CDR1 and CDR2 (germline): ENHRY, SYGVKD. This CDR3 region has 16 residues. V lost 7 bases, J lost 7 bases, and 23 bases lay in between. The CDR3 coding sequence is TGTGCCATCACGGGGGTGGGGGGCCCCTTCGGGAATGAGCAGTTCTTC. It specifies CAITGVGGPFGNEQFF.